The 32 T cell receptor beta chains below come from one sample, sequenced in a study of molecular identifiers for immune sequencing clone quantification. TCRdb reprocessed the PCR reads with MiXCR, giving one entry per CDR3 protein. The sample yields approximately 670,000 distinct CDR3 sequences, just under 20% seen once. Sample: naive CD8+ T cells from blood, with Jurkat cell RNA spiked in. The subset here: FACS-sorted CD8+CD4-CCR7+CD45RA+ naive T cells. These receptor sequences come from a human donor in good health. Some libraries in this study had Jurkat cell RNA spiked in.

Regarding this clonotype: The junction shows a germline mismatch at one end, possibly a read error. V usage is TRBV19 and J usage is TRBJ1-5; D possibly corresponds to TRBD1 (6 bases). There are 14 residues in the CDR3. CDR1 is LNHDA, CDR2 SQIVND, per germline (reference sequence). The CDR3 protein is CASSIWTVNQPRHF. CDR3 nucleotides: TGTGCCAGTAGTATATGGACAGTTAATCAGCCCCGGCATTTT.

The CDR3 spells CASSSLEGTQYF. CDR3 DNA: TGTGCCAGCAGCTCCCTAGAGGGGACCCAGTACTTC. This chain uses TRBV5-6 with TRBJ2-5; TRBD2 is a possible D gene (5 bases). V dropped 3 bases and J dropped 7 bases, with 10 bases sitting between them. The CDR3 runs to 12 residues. Germline loops: CDR1 SGHDT, CDR2 YYEEEE.

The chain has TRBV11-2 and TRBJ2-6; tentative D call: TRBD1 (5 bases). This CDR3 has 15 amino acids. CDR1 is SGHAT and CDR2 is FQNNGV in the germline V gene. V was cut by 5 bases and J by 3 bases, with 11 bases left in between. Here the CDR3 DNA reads TGTGCCAGCAGCCATGACAGTCGTGGGGCCAACGTCCTGACTTTC. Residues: CASSHDSRGANVLTF. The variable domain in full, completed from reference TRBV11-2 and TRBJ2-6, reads EAGVAQSPRYKIIEKRQSVAFWCNPISGHATLYWYQQILGQGPKLLIQFQNNGVVDDSQLPKDRFSAERLKGVDSTLKIQPAKLEDSAVYLCASSHDSRGANVLTFGAGSRLTVL.

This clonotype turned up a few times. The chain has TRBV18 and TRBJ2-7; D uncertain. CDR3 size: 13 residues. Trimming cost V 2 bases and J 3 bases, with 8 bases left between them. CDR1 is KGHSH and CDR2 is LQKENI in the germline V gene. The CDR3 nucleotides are TGTGCCAGCTCACCAGGGGTTTTCTACGAGCAGTACTTC. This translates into CASSPGVFYEQYF.

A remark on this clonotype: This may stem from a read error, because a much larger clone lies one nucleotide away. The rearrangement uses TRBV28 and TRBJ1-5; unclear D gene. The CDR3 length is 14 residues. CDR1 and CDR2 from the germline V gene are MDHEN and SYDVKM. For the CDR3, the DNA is TGTACCAGCAGCCCCTTGTATAGCAATCAGCCCCAGCATTTT. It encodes CTSSPLYSNQPQHF.

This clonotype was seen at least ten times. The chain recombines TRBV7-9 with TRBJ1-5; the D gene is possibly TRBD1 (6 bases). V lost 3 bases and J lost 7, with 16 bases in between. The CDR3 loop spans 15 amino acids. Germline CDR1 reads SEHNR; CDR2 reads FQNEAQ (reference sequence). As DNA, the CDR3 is TGTGCCAGCAGCTTTTCGGGAGGGGGAAGGCAGCCCCAGCATTTT. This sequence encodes CASSFSGGGRQPQHF.

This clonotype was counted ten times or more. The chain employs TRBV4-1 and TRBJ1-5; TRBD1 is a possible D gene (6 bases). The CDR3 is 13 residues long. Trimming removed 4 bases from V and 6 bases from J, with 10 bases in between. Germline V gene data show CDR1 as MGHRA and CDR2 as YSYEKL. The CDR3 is CASSLQGFQPQHF. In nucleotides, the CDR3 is TGCGCCAGCAGCCTACAGGGTTTTCAGCCCCAGCATTTT.

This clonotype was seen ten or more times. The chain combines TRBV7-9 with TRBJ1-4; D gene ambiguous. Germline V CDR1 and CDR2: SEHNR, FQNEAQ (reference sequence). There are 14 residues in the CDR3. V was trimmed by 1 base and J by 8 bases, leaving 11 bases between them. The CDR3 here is CASSLDGYYEKLFF. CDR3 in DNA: TGTGCCAGCAGCTTAGATGGGTATTACGAAAAACTGTTTTTT.

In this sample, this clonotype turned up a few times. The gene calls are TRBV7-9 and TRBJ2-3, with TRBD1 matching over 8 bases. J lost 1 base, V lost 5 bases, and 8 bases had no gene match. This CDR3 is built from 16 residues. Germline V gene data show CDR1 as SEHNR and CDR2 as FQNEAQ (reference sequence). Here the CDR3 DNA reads TGTGCCAGCAGCCCGCCGGCAGGGGGCGGCACAGATACGCAGTATTTT. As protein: CASSPPAGGGTDTQYF.

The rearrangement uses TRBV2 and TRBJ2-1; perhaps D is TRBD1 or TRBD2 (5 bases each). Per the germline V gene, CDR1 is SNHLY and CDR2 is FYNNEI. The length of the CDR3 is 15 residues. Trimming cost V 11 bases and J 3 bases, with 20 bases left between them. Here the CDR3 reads CAGTEGQGYYNEQFF. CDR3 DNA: TGTGCCGGCACCGAGGGGCAGGGCTACTACAATGAGCAGTTCTTC.

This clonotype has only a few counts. CDR3 in DNA: TGCGCCAGCAGCCAATTGATAACCTACGAGCAGTACTTC. This encodes CASSQLITYEQYF. V usage is TRBV4-1 and J usage is TRBJ2-7; D remains ambiguous. CDR3 length: 13 residues. With 2 bases removed from V and 2 bases from J, the gap between germline ends came to 7 bases. Per germline, CDR1 MGHRA and CDR2 YSYEKL.

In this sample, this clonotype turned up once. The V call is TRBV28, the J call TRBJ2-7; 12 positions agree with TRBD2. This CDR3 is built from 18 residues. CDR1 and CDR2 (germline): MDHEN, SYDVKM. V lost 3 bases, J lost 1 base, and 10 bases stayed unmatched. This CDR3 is CASSFGTSGPRSSYEQYF. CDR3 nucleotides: TGTGCCAGCAGTTTTGGGACTAGCGGGCCCCGCAGTTCCTACGAGCAGTACTTC.

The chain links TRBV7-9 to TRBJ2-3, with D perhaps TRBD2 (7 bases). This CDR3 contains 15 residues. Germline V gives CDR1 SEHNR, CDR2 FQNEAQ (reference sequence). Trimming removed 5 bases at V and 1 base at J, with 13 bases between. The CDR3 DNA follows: TGTGCCAGCAGCGACGGGGGGCTCGGCACAGATACGCAGTATTTT. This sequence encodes CASSDGGLGTDTQYF. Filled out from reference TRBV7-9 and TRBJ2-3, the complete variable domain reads DTGVSQNPRHKITKRGQNVTFRCDPISEHNRLYWYRQTLGQGPEFLTYFQNEAQLEKSRLLSDRFSAERPKGSFSTLEIQRTEQGDSAMYLCASSDGGLGTDTQYFGPGTRLTVL.

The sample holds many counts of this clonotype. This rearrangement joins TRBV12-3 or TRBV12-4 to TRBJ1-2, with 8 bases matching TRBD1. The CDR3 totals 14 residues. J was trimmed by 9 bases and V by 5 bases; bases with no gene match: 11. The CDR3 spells CASSQLTRGQSYTF. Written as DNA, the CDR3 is TGTGCCAGCAGTCAATTAACCAGGGGGCAGAGCTACACCTTC.

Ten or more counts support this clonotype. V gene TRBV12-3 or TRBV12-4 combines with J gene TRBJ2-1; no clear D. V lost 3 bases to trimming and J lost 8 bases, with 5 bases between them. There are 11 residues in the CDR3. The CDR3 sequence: CASSFVDEQFF. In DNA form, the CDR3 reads TGTGCCAGCAGTTTTGTGGATGAGCAGTTCTTC.

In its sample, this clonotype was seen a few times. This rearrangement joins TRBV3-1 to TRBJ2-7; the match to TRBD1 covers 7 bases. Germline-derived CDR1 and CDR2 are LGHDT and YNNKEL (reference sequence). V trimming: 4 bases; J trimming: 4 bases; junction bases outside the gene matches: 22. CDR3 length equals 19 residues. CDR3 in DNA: TGTGCCAGCAGCCTAAGTGCCGGGACAGATACGTTTTCTCCGTACGAGCAGTACTTC. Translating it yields CASSLSAGTDTFSPYEQYF.

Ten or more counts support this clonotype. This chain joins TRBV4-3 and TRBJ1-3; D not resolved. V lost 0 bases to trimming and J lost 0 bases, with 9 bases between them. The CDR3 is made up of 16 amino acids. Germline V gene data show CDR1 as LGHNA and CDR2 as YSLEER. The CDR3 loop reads CASSQEAMGSGNTIYF. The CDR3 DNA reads TGCGCCAGCAGCCAAGAAGCCATGGGCTCTGGAAACACCATATATTTT.

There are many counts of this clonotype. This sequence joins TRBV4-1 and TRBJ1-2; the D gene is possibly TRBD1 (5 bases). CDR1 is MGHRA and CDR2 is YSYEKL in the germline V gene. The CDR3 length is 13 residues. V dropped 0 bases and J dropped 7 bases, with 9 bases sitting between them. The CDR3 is CASSQDPGTGYTF. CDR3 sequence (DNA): TGCGCCAGCAGCCAAGATCCAGGGACTGGCTACACCTTC.

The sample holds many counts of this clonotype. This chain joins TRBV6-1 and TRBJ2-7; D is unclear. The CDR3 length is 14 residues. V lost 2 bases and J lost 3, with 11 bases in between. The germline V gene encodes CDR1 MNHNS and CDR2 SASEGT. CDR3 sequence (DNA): TGTGCCAGCAGTGAATACGAAAATATCTACGAGCAGTACTTC. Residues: CASSEYENIYEQYF.

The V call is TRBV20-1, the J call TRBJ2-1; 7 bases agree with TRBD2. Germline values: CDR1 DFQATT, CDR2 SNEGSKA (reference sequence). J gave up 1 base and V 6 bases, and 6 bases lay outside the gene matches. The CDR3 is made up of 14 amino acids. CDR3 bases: TGCAGTGCCGACAGCGGGATATCCTACAATGAGCAGTTCTTC. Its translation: CSADSGISYNEQFF.

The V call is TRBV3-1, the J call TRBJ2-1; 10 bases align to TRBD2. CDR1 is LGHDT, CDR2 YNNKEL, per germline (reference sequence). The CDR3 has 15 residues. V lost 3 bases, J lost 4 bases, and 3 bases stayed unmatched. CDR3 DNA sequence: TGTGCCAGCAGCCAGCGGACTAGCGGTTACAATGAGCAGTTCTTC. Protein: CASSQRTSGYNEQFF.

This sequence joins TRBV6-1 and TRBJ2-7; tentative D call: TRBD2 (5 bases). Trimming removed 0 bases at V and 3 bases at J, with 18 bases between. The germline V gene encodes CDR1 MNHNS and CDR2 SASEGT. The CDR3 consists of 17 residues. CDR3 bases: TGTGCCAGCAGTGAAGCGGGTCCGGGGTGGCCGGACTACGAGCAGTACTTC. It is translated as CASSEAGPGWPDYEQYF.

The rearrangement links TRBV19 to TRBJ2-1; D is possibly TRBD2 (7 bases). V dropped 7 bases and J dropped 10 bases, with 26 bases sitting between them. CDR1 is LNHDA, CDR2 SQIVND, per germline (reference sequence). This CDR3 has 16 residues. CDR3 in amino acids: CASTGGPSPTGGEQFF. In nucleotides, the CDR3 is TGTGCCAGTACTGGGGGGCCATCCCCGACGGGAGGCGAGCAGTTCTTC.

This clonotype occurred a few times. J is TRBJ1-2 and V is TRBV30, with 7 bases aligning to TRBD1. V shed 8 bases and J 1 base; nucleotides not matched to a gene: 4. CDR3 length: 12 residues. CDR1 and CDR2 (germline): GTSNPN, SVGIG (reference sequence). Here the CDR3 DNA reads TGTGCCCAGACAGGGAATAACTATGGCTACACCTTC. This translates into CAQTGNNYGYTF.

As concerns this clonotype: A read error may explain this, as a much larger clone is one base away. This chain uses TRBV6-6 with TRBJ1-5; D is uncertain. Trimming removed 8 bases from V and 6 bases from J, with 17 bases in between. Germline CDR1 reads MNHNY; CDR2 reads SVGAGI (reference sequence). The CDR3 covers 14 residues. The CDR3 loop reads CASWTTEVSQPQHF. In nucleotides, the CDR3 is TGTGCCAGCTGGACCACAGAGGTCAGTCAGCCCCAGCATTTT.

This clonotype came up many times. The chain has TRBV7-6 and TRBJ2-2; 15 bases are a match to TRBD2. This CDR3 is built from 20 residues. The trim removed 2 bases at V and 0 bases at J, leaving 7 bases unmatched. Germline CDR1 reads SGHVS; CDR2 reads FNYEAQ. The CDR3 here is CASSLSPGLAGGTNTGELFF. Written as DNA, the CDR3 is TGTGCCAGCAGCTTATCTCCGGGACTAGCGGGGGGAACGAACACCGGGGAGCTGTTTTTT.

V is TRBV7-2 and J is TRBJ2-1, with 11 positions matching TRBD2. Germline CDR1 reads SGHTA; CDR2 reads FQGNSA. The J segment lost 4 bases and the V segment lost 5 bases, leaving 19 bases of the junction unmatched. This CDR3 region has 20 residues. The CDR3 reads CASSLWSSGGVGLGYNEQFF. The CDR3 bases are TGTGCCAGCAGCCTTTGGAGTAGCGGGGGGGTTGGGTTAGGGTACAATGAGCAGTTCTTC.

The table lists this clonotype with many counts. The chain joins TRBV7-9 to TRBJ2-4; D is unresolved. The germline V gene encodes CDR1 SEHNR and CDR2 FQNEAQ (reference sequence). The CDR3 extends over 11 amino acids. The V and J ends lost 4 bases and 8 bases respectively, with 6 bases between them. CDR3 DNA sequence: TGTGCCAGCAGCTATTCGTACATTCAGTACTTC. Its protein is CASSYSYIQYF.

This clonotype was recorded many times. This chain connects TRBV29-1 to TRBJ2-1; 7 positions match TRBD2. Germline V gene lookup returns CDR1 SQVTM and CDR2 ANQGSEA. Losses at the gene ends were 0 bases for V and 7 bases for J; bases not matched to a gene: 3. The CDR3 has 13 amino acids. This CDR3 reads CSVEEAGDNEQFF. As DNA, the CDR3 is TGCAGCGTTGAAGAGGCGGGGGATAATGAGCAGTTCTTC.

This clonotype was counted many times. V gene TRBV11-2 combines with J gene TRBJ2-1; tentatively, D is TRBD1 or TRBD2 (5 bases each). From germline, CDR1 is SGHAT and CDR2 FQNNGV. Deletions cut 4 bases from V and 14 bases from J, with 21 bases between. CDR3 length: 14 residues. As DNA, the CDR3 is TGTGCCAGCAGCTATGGGACCCCGGCGTCGAGGGAGTTCTTC. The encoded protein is CASSYGTPASREFF. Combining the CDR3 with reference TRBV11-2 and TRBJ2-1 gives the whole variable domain EAGVAQSPRYKIIEKRQSVAFWCNPISGHATLYWYQQILGQGPKLLIQFQNNGVVDDSQLPKDRFSAERLKGVDSTLKIQPAKLEDSAVYLCASSYGTPASREFFGPGTRLTVL.

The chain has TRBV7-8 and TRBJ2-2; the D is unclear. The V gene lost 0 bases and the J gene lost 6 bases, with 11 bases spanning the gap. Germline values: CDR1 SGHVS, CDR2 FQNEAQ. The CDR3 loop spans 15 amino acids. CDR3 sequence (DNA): TGTGCCAGCAGCTTAGCGGGAAGGGCCGCCGGGGAGCTGTTTTTT. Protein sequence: CASSLAGRAAGELFF. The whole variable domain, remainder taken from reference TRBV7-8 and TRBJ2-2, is GAGVSQSPRYKVAKRGQDVALRCDPISGHVSLFWYQQALGQGPEFLTYFQNEAQLDKSGLPSDRFFAERPEGSVSTLKIQRTQQEDSAVYLCASSLAGRAAGELFFGEGSRLTVL.

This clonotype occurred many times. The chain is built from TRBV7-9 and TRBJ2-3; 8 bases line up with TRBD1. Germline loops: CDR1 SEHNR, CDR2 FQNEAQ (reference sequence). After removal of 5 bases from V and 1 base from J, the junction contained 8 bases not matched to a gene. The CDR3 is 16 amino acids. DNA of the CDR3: TGTGCCAGCAGCGACGGGACAGGTACAGGCACAGATACGCAGTATTTT. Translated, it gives CASSDGTGTGTDTQYF.